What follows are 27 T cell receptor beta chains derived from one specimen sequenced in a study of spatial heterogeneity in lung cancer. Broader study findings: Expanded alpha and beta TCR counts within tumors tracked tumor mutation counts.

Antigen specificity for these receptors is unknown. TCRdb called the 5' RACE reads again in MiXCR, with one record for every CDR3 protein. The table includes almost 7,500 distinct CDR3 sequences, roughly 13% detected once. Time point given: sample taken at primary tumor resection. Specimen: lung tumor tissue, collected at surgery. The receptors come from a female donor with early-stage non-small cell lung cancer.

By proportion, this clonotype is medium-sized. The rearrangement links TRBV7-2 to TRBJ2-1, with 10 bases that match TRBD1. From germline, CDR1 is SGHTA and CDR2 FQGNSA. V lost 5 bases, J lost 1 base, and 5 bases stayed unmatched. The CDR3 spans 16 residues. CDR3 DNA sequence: TGTGCCAGCAGCCTCCGGGACAGGGGATCCTACAATGAGCAGTTCTTC. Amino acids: CASSLRDRGSYNEQFF.

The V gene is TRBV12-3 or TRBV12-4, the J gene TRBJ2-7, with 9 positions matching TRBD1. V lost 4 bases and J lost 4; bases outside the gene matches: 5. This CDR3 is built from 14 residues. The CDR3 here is CASSSGTGWYEQYF. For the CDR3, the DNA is TGTGCCAGCAGTTCCGGGACAGGGTGGTACGAGCAGTACTTC.

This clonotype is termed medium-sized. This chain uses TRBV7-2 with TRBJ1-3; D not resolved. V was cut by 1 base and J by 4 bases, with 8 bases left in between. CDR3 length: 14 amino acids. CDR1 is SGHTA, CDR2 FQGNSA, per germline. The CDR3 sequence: CASSLDGPGNTIYF. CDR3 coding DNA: TGTGCCAGCAGCTTAGATGGGCCCGGAAACACCATATATTTT.

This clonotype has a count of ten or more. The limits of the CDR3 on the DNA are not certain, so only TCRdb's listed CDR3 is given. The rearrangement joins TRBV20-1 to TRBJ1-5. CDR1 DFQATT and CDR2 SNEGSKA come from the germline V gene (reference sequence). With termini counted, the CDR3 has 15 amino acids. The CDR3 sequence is CSTSVGLDSNQPQHF.

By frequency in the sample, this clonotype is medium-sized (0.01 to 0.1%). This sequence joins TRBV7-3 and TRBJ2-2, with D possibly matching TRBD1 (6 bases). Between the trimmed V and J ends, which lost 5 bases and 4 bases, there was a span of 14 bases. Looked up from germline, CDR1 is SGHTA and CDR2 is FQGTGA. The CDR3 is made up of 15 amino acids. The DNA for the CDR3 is TGTGCCAGCAGCCAACTTGGACAGCCCACCGGGGAGCTGTTTTTT. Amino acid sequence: CASSQLGQPTGELFF.

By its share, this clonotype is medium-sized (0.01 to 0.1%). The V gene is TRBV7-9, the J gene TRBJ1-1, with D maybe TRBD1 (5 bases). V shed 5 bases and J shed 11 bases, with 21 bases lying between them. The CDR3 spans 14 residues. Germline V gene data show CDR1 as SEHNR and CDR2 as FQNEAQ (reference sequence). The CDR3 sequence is CASSLPTGQGAAFF. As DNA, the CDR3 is TGTGCCAGCAGCCTACCCACAGGCCAAGGAGCGGCTTTCTTT. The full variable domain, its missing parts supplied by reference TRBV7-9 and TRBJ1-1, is DTGVSQNPRHKITKRGQNVTFRCDPISEHNRLYWYRQTLGQGPEFLTYFQNEAQLEKSRLLSDRFSAERPKGSFSTLEIQRTEQGDSAMYLCASSLPTGQGAAFFGQGTRLTVV.

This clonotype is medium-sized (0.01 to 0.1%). CDR3 sequence: CSASLGLAPYEQYF. The CDR3 bases are TGCAGTGCTAGTCTAGGACTAGCTCCCTACGAGCAGTACTTC. The chain uses TRBV20-1 and TRBJ2-7; 8 positions match TRBD2. Germline V gene sequence: CDR1 DFQATT, CDR2 SNEGSKA (reference sequence). CDR3 length: 14 amino acids. With 3 bases clipped from V and 2 bases from J, the junction kept 6 bases outside the gene matches.

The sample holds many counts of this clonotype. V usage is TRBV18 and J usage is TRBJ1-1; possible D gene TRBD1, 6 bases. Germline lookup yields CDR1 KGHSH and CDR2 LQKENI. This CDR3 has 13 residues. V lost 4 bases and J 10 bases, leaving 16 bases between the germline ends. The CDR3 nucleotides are TGTGCCAGCTCACTTAGACAGGACACGGCAGCTTTCTTT. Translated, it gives CASSLRQDTAAFF.

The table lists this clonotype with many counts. CDR3 coding DNA: TGTGCCAGCAGCCAGAGGGGACTAGCGTACTTTTTTGATACGCAGTATTTT. It specifies CASSQRGLAYFFDTQYF. J is TRBJ2-3 and V is TRBV9; 10 nucleotides align to TRBD2. Trimming removed 4 bases from V and 6 bases from J; junction bases left unmatched: 14. The germline gives CDR1 SGDLS, CDR2 YYNGEE. This CDR3 contains 17 residues.

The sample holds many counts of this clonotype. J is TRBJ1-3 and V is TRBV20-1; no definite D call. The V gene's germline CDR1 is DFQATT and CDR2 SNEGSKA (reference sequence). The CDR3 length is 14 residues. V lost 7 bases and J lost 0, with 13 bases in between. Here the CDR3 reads CSVRRSSSGNTIYF. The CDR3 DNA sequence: TGCAGTGTGAGGAGATCCAGCTCTGGAAACACCATATATTTT.

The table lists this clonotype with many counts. CDR3 sequence (DNA): TGTGCCAGCAGCCTGGATACCTGGGGTTCGTACGAGCAGTACTTC. Protein product: CASSLDTWGSYEQYF. This rearrangement joins TRBV7-2 to TRBJ2-7; D call uncertain. Trimming pared 5 bases from V and 4 bases from J, leaving 18 bases between. The CDR3 extends over 15 amino acids. Germline CDR1 is SGHTA and CDR2 is FQGNSA.

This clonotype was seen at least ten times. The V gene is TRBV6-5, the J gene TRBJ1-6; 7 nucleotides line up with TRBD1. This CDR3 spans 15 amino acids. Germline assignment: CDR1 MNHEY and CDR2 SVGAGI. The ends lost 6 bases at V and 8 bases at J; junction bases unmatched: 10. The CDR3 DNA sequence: TGTGCCAGCAGCCGAGGGGGCCACGGGGATTCACCCCTCCACTTT. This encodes CASSRGGHGDSPLHF.

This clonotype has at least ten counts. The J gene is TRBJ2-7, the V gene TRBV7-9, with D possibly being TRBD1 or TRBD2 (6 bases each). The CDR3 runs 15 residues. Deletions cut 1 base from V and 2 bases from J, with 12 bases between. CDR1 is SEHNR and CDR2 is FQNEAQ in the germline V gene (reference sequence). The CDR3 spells CASSLGGGSAYEQYF. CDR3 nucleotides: TGTGCCAGCAGCTTAGGAGGGGGGTCCGCCTACGAGCAGTACTTC.

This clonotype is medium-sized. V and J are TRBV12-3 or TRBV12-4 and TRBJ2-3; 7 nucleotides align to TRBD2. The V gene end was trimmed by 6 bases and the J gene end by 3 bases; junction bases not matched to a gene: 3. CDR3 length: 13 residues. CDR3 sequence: CASSRGETDTQYF. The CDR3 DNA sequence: TGTGCCAGCAGCCGGGGGGAGACAGATACGCAGTATTTT.

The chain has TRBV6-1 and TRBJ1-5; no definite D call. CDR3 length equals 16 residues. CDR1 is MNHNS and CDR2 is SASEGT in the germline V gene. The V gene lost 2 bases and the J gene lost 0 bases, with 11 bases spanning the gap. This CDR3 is CASSELAGYSNQPQHF. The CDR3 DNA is TGTGCCAGCAGTGAATTGGCGGGGTATAGCAATCAGCCCCAGCATTTT.

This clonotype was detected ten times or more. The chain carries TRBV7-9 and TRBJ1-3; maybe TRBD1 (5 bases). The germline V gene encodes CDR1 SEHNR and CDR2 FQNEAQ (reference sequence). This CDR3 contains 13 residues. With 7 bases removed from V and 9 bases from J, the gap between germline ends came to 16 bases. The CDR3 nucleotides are TGTGCCAGCACCGAGGACCAGGGCGGCACCATATATTTT. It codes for CASTEDQGGTIYF.

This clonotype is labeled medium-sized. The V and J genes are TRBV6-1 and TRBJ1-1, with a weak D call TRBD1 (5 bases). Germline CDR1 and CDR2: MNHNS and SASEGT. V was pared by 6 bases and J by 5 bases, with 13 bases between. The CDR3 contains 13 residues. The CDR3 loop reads CASSANGATEAFF. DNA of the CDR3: TGTGCCAGCAGCGCGAACGGGGCGACTGAAGCTTTCTTT.

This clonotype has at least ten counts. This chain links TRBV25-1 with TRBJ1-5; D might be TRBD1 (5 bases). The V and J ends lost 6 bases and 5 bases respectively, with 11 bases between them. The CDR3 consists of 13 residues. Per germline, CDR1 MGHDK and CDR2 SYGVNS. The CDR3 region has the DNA TGTGCCAGCAGGGGTGGCAGGGATCAGCCCCAGCATTTT. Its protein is CASRGGRDQPQHF.

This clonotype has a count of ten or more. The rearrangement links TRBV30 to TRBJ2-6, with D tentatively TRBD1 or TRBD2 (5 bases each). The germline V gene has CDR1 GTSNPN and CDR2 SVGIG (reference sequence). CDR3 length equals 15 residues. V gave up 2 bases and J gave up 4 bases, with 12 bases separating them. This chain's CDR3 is CAWSLGTSGANVLTF. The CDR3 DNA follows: TGTGCCTGGAGTCTAGGGACCTCAGGGGCCAACGTCCTGACTTTC.

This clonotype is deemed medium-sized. The CDR3 loop is CASSEVGGGTSSYNEQFF. Here the CDR3 DNA reads TGTGCCAGCAGTGAGGTGGGCGGGGGGACGAGCTCCTACAATGAGCAGTTCTTC. The rearrangement joins TRBV2 to TRBJ2-1, with 8 bases matching TRBD2. The CDR3 runs to 18 residues. Germline CDR1 is SNHLY and CDR2 is FYNNEI. Trimming at V came to 3 bases and at J to 0 bases, leaving 10 bases not matched to a gene.

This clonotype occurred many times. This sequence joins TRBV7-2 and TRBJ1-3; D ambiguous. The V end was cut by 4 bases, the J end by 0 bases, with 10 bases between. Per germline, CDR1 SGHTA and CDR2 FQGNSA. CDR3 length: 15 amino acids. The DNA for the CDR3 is TGTGCCAGCAGCTCGATGGCCCACTCTGGAAACACCATATATTTT. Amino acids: CASSSMAHSGNTIYF.

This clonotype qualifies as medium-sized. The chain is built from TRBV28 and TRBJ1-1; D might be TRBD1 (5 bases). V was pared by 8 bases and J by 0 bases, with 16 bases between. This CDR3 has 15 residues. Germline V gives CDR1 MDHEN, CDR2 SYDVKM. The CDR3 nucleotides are TGTGCCAGCCGTTCCGGGGGGAACATGAACACTGAAGCTTTCTTT. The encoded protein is CASRSGGNMNTEAFF.

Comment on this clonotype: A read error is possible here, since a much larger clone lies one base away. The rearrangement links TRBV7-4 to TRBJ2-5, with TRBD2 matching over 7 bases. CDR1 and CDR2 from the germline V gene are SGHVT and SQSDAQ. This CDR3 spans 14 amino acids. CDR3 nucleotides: TGTGCCAGCAGCCCCCTAGGGAGGGGAGAGACCCCGTACTTC. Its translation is CASSPLGRGETPYF.

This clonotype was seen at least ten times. The CDR3 spells CASSLVGNPYEQYF. CDR3 nucleotide sequence: TGTGCCAGCAGCTTAGTAGGGAACCCCTACGAGCAGTACTTC. The V and J genes are TRBV7-9 and TRBJ2-7; no clear D. Trimming removed 1 base from V and 2 bases from J, with 9 bases in between. CDR3 length: 14 residues. The V gene's germline CDR1 is SEHNR and CDR2 FQNEAQ (reference sequence).

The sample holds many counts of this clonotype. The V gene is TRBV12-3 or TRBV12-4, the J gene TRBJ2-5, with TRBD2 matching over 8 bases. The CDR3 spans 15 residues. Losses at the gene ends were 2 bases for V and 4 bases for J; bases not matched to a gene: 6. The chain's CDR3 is CASSLRRGVPETQYF. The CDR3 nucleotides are TGTGCCAGCAGTTTACGGCGGGGGGTCCCAGAGACCCAGTACTTC.

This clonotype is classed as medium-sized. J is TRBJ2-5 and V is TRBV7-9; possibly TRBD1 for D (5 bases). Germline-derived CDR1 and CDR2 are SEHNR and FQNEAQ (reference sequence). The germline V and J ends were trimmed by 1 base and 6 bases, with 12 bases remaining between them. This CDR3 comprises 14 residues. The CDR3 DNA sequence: TGTGCCAGCAGCTTAGGACAGCCCGTTAAGACCCAGTACTTC. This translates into CASSLGQPVKTQYF.

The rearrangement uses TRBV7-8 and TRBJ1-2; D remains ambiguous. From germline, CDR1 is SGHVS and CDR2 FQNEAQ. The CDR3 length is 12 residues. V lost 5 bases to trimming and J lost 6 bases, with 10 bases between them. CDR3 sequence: CASSLLLDGYTF. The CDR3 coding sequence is TGTGCCAGCAGCCTACTACTGGATGGCTACACCTTC.